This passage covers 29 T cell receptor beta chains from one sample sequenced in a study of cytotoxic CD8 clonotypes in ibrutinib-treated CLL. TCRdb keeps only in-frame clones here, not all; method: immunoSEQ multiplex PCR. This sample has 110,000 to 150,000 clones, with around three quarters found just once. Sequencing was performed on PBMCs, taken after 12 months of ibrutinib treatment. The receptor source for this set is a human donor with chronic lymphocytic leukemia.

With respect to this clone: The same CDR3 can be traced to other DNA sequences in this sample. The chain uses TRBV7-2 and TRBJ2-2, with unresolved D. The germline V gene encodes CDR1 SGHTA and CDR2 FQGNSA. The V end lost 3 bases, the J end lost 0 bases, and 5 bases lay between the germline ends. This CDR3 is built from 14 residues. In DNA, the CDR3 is TGTGCCAGCAGCTTTGCCACGAACACCGGGGAGCTGTTTTTT. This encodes CASSFATNTGELFF. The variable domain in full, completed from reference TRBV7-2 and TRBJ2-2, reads GAGVSQSPSNKVTEKGKDVELRCDPISGHTALYWYRQSLGQGLEFLIYFQGNSAPDKSGLPSDRFSAERTGGSVSTLTIQRTQQEDSAVYLCASSFATNTGELFFGEGSRLTVL.

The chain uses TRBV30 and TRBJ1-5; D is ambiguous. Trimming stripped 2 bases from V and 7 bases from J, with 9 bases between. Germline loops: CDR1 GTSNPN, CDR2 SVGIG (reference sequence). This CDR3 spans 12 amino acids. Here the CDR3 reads CAWSREGQPQHF. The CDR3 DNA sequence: TGTGCCTGGAGTCGGGAGGGACAGCCCCAGCATTTT.

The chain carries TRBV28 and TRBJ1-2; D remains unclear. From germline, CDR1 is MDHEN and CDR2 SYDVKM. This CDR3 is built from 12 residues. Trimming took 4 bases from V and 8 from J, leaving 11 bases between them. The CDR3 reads CASSSEAWGYTF. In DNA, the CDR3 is TGTGCCAGCAGTTCAGAAGCTTGGGGCTACACCTTC.

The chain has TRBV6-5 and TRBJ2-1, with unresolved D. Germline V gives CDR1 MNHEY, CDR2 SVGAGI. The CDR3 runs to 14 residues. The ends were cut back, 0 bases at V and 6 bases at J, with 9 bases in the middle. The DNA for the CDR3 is TGTGCCAGCAGTTACTCGAGCCCTCTCAATGAGCAGTTCTTC. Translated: CASSYSSPLNEQFF.

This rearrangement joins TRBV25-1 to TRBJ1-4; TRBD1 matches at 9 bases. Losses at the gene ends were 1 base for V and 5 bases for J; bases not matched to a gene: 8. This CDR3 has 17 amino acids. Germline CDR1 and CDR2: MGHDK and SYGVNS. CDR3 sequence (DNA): TGTGCCAGCAGTGAATGGGACAGGGATTCCCGAAATGAAAAACTGTTTTTT. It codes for CASSEWDRDSRNEKLFF. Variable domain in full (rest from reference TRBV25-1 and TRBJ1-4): EADIYQTPRYLVIGTGKKITLECSQTMGHDKMYWYQQDPGMELHLIHYSYGVNSTEKGDLSSESTVSRIRTEHFPLTLESARPSHTSQYLCASSEWDRDSRNEKLFFGSGTQLSVL.

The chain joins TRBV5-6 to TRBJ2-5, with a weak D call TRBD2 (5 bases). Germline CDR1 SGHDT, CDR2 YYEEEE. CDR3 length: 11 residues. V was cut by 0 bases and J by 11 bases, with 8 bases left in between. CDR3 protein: CASSLERTQYF. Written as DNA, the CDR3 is TGTGCCAGCAGCTTGGAGAGGACTCAGTACTTC.

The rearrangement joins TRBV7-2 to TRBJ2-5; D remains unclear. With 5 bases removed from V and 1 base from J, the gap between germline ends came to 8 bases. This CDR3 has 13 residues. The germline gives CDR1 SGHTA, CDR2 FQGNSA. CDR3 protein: CASSKEAQETQYF. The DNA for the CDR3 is TGTGCCAGCAGCAAAGAAGCCCAAGAGACCCAGTACTTC.

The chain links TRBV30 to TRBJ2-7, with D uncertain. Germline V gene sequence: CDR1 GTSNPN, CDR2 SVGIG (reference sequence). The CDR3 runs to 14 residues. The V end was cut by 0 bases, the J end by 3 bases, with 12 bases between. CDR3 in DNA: TGTGCCTGGAGTGTTGGGTTGAGTAACTACGAGCAGTACTTC. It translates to CAWSVGLSNYEQYF.

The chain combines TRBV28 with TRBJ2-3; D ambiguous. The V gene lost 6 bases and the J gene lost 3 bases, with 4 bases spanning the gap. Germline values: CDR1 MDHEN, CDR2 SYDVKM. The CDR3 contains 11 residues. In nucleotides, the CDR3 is TGTGCCAGCAGCGATACAGATACGCAGTATTTT. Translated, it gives CASSDTDTQYF.

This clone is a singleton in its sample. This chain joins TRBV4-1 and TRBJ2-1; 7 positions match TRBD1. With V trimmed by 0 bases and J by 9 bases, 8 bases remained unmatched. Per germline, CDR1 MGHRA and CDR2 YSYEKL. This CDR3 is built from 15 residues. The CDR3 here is CASSQDRGTLFEQFF. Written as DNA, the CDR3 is TGCGCCAGCAGCCAAGACAGGGGGACACTCTTTGAGCAGTTCTTC.

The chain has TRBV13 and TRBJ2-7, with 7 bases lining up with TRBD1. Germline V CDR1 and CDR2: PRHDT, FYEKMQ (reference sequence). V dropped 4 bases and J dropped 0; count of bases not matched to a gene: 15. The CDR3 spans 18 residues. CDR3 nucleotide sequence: TGTGCCAGCAGCTCCGGGACAGAGTCTCCGAGGAACTCCTACGAGCAGTACTTC. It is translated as CASSSGTESPRNSYEQYF.

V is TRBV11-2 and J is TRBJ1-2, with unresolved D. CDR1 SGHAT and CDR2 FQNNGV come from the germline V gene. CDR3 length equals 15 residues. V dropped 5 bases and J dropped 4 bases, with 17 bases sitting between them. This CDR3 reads CASSHLMPGIYGYTF. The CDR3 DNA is TGTGCCAGCAGCCATTTGATGCCGGGGATCTATGGCTACACCTTC. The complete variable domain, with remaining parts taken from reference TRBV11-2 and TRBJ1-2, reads EAGVAQSPRYKIIEKRQSVAFWCNPISGHATLYWYQQILGQGPKLLIQFQNNGVVDDSQLPKDRFSAERLKGVDSTLKIQPAKLEDSAVYLCASSHLMPGIYGYTFGSGTRLTVV.

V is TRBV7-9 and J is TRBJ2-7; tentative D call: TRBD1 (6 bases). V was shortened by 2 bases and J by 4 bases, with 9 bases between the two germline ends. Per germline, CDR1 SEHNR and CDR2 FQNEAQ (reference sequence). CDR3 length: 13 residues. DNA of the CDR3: TGTGCCAGCAGCTTAATTGACAGGTACGAGCAGTACTTC. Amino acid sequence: CASSLIDRYEQYF.

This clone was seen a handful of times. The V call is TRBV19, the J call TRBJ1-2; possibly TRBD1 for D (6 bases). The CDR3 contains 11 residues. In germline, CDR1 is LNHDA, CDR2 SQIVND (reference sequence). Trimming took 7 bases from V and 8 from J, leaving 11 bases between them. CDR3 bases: TGTGCCAGTACCACAGGGCTAGGCTACACCTTC. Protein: CASTTGLGYTF.

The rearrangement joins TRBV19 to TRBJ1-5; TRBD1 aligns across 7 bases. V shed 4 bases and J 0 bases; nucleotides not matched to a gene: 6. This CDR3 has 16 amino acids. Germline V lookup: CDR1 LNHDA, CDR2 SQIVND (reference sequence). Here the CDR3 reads CASSTLTGSSNQPQHF. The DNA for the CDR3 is TGTGCCAGTAGTACGCTGACAGGGTCTAGCAATCAGCCCCAGCATTTT.

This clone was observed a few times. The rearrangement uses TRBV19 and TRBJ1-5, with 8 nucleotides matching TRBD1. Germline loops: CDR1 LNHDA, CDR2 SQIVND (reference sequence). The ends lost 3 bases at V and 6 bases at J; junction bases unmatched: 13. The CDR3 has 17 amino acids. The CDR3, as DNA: TGTGCCAGTAGTATCCGGACAGGGCTGGTTTTGGTTCAGCCCCAGCATTTT. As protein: CASSIRTGLVLVQPQHF.

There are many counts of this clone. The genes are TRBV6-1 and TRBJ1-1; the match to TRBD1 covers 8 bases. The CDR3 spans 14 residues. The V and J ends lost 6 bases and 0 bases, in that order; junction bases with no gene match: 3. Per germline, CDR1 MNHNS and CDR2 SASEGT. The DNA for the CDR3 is TGTGCCAGCAGGACAGGGGCTATGAACACTGAAGCTTTCTTT. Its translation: CASRTGAMNTEAFF.

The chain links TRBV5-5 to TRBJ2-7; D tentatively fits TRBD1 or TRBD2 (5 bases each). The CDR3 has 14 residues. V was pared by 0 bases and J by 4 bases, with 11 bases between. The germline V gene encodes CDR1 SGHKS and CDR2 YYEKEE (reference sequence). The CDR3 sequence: CASSLAGQEYEQYF. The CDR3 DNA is TGTGCCAGCAGCTTGGCGGGGCAGGAATACGAGCAGTACTTC.

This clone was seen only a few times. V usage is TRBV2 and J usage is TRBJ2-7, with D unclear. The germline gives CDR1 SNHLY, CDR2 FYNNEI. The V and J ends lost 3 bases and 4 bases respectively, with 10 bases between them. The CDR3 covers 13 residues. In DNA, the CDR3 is TGTGCCAGCAGTGACTCCGTTTCGTACGAGCAGTACTTC. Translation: CASSDSVSYEQYF.

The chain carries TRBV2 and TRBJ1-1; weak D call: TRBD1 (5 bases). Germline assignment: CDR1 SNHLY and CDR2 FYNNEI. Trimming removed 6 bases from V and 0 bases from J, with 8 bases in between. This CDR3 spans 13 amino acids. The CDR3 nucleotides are TGTGCCAGCAGGGGGGGAGTGAACACTGAAGCTTTCTTT. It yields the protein CASRGGVNTEAFF.

This CDR3 is CASSGEQATNEKLFF. The CDR3 DNA sequence: TGTGCCAGCTCGGGGGAGCAAGCAACTAATGAAAAACTGTTTTTT. The J gene is TRBJ1-4, the V gene TRBV18, with D maybe TRBD1 (5 bases). The CDR3 consists of 15 residues. V lost 6 bases, J lost 0 bases, and 11 bases lay in between. Germline CDR1 reads KGHSH; CDR2 reads LQKENI.

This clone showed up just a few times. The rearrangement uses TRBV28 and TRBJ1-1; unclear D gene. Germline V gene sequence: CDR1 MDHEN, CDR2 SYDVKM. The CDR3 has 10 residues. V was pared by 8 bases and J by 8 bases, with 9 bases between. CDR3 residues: CASAYNEAFF. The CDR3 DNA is TGTGCCAGCGCTTATAACGAAGCTTTCTTT.

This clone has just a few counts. The CDR3 DNA sequence: TGTGCCAGCAGTAATGGGGGACAGGAGAATCAGCCCCAGCATTTT. This codes for CASSNGGQENQPQHF. V is TRBV2 and J is TRBJ1-5; the match to TRBD1 covers 8 bases. The CDR3 is 15 residues long. V lost 5 bases, J lost 4 bases, and 7 bases stayed unmatched. Germline CDR1 SNHLY, CDR2 FYNNEI.

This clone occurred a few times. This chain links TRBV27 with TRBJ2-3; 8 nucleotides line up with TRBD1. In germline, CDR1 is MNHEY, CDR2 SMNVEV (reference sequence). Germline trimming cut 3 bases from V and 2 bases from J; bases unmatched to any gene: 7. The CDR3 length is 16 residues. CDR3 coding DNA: TGTGCCAGCAGTTTTGGCAGGGGGCGAGACACAGATACGCAGTATTTT. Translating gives CASSFGRGRDTDTQYF.

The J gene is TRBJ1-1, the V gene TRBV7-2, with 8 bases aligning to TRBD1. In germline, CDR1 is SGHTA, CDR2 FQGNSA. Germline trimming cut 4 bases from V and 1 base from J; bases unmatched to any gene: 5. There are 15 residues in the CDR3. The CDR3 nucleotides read TGTGCCAGCAGCTCAACAGGGGGGGGGAACACTGAAGCTTTCTTT. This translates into CASSSTGGGNTEAFF.

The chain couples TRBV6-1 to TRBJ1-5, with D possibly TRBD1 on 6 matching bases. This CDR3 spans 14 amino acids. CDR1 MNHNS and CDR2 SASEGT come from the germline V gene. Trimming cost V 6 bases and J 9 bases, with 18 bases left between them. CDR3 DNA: TGTGCCAGCAGCATAAACAGGGATTATCCGCCCCAGCATTTT. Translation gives CASSINRDYPPQHF.

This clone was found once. The DNA of the CDR3 is TGCGCCAGCAGTGAGTCGAGGAGGGACCTAAGCTCCTACGAGCAGTACTTC. Translated, it gives CASSESRRDLSSYEQYF. This chain joins TRBV10-1 and TRBJ2-7, with D possibly matching TRBD2 (6 bases). The V gene lost 0 bases and the J gene lost 0 bases, with 15 bases spanning the gap. Germline V gene data show CDR1 as WNHNN and CDR2 as SYGVQD (reference sequence). The CDR3 spans 17 residues.

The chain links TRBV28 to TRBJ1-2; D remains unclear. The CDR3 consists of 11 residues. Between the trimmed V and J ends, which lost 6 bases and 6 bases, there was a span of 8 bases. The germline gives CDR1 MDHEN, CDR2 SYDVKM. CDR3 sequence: CASSEGDGYTF. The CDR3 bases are TGTGCCAGCAGCGAGGGCGATGGCTACACCTTC.

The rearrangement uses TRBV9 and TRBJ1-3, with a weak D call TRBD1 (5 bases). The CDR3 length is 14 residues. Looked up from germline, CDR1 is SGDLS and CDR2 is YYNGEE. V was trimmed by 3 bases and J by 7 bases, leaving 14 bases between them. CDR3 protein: CASSADSLGNTIYF. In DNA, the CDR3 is TGTGCCAGCAGCGCTGACAGCTTGGGGAACACCATATATTTT. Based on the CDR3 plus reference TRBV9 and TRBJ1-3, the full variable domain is DSGVTQTPKHLITATGQRVTLRCSPRSGDLSVYWYQQSLDQGLQFLIQYYNGEERAKGNILERFSAQQFPDLHSELNLSSLELGDSALYFCASSADSLGNTIYFGEGSWLTVV.